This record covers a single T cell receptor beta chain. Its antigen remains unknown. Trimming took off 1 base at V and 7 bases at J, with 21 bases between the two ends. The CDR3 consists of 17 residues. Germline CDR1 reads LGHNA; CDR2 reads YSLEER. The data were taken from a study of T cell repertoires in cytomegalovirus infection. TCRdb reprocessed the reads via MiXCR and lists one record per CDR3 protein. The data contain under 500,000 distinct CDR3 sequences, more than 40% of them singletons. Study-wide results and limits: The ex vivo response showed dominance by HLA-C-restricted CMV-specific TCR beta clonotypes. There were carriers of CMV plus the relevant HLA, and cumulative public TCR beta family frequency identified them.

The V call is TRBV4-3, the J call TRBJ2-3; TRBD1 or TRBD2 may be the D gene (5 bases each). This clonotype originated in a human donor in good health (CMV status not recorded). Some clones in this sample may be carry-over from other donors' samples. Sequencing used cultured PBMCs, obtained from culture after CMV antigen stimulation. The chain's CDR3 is CASSQGGFSPRSNTQYF. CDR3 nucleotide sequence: TGCGCCAGCAGCCAAGGGGGGTTCAGCCCCCGCTCTAATACGCAGTATTTT.